One and the same sample provided the 22 T cell receptor beta chains below, sequenced in a study of cytomegalovirus exposure and HLA in healthy donors. PCR used 60 Vbeta primers and 13 Jbeta primers. The repertoire was sequenced with immunoSEQ multiplex PCR; TCRdb's copy has only in-frame clones and lacks some. The repertoire holds over 90,000 clones, roughly 80% seen once, with 2.6% in the top ten. Sequencing used PBMCs. These receptors came from a man aged 35-49 years in good health and CMV-seronegative.

The rearrangement uses TRBV5-1 and TRBJ2-7; 7 bases map to TRBD2. The germline V gene encodes CDR1 SGHRS and CDR2 YFSETQ. The J segment lost 2 bases and the V segment lost 2 bases, leaving 1 base of the junction unmatched. This CDR3 comprises 13 residues. CDR3 nucleotides: TGCGCCAGCAGCTTCGGACTAGCCTACGAGCAGTACTTC. This translates into CASSFGLAYEQYF.

The rearrangement joins TRBV7-6 to TRBJ1-2, with 7 positions matching TRBD1. Germline CDR1 and CDR2: SGHVS and FNYEAQ. Trimming took 5 bases from V and 8 from J; bases not matched to a gene: 17. The CDR3 length is 16 residues. The chain's CDR3 is CASSPSGTVGFGGYTF. CDR3 DNA: TGTGCCAGCAGCCCCTCCGGGACAGTCGGGTTCGGGGGCTACACCTTC. The full variable domain, completed using reference TRBV7-6 and TRBJ1-2, is GAGVSQSPRYKVTKRGQDVALRCDPISGHVSLYWYRQALGQGPEFLTYFNYEAQQDKSGLPNDRFSAERPEGSISTLTIQRTEQRDSAMYRCASSPSGTVGFGGYTFGSGTRLTVV.

This clone was picked up one time. This chain uses TRBV2 with TRBJ2-3, with TRBD2 matching 8 bases. Per germline, CDR1 SNHLY and CDR2 FYNNEI. The CDR3 has 16 amino acids. The trim removed 7 bases at V and 2 bases at J, leaving 11 bases unmatched. For the CDR3, the DNA is TGTGCCAGCAAATCCTGGCGGGGGGCCGCCACAGATACGCAGTATTTT. This sequence encodes CASKSWRGAATDTQYF.

The chain couples TRBV7-6 to TRBJ2-7; possible D gene TRBD1, 6 bases. The CDR3 is 14 amino acids. CDR1 and CDR2 (germline): SGHVS, FNYEAQ. The ends were cut back, 5 bases at V and 2 bases at J, with 13 bases in the middle. CDR3 amino acids: CASSPRGSTYEQYF. CDR3 DNA sequence: TGTGCCAGCAGCCCCAGGGGCTCGACCTACGAGCAGTACTTC. Full variable domain (rest looked up from reference TRBV7-6 and TRBJ2-7): GAGVSQSPRYKVTKRGQDVALRCDPISGHVSLYWYRQALGQGPEFLTYFNYEAQQDKSGLPNDRFSAERPEGSISTLTIQRTEQRDSAMYRCASSPRGSTYEQYFGPGTRLTVT.

This chain links TRBV2 with TRBJ2-1; 11 bases are shared with TRBD2. The CDR3 totals 16 residues. CDR1 is SNHLY, CDR2 FYNNEI, per germline. J was trimmed by 8 bases and V by 5 bases; bases with no gene match: 11. This CDR3 is CASSPPSGGRNDEQFF. In DNA, the CDR3 is TGTGCCAGCAGTCCACCTAGCGGGGGGAGAAATGATGAGCAGTTCTTC.

The rearrangement uses TRBV11-2 and TRBJ2-4; tentatively, D is TRBD1 (7 bases). CDR1 and CDR2 (germline): SGHAT, FQNNGV. This CDR3 is 15 amino acids long. Deletions cut 5 bases from V and 8 bases from J, with 19 bases between. The CDR3: CASSEGVARGDIQYF. The CDR3 DNA reads TGTGCCAGCAGCGAGGGGGTCGCCAGGGGGGACATTCAGTACTTC. The whole variable domain, remainder taken from reference TRBV11-2 and TRBJ2-4, is EAGVAQSPRYKIIEKRQSVAFWCNPISGHATLYWYQQILGQGPKLLIQFQNNGVVDDSQLPKDRFSAERLKGVDSTLKIQPAKLEDSAVYLCASSEGVARGDIQYFGAGTRLSVL.

This clone has more than one count but fewer than ten. V is TRBV2 and J is TRBJ2-7; possible D gene TRBD1, 6 bases. Germline CDR1 reads SNHLY; CDR2 reads FYNNEI. The length of the CDR3 is 12 residues. V lost 6 bases, J lost 3 bases, and 9 bases lay in between. CDR3 amino acids: CASRSGDYEQYF. In DNA, the CDR3 is TGTGCCAGCAGATCAGGGGACTACGAGCAGTACTTC.

This chain links TRBV19 with TRBJ2-3; the D is unclear. CDR1 is LNHDA and CDR2 is SQIVND in the germline V gene (reference sequence). The V and J ends lost 6 bases and 5 bases respectively, with 12 bases between them. The CDR3 contains 13 residues. DNA for the CDR3: TGTGCCAGTAGCGGTCGGGTTGGAGATACGCAGTATTTT. Its protein is CASSGRVGDTQYF. The full variable domain, in which reference TRBV19 and TRBJ2-3 provide the parts outside the CDR3, is DGGITQSPKYLFRKEGQNVTLSCEQNLNHDAMYWYRQDPGQGLRLIYYSQIVNDFQKGDIAEGYSVSREKKESFPLTVTSAQKNPTAFYLCASSGRVGDTQYFGPGTRLTVL.

This clone was detected a few times. The chain has TRBV10-3 and TRBJ1-1; D not certain. There are 13 residues in the CDR3. The V end lost 5 bases, the J end lost 1 base, and 8 bases lay between the germline ends. Germline CDR1 ENHRY, CDR2 SYGVKD. The CDR3 reads CAISQAQNTEAFF. In nucleotides, the CDR3 is TGTGCCATCAGTCAGGCGCAGAACACTGAAGCTTTCTTT.

The chain uses TRBV7-2 and TRBJ1-5, with TRBD1 identical over 10 bases. In germline, CDR1 is SGHTA, CDR2 FQGNSA. V lost 4 bases, J lost 1 base, and 7 bases stayed unmatched. The CDR3 consists of 17 residues. In DNA, the CDR3 is TGTGCCAGCAGCTCGACAGGGGGCGTTGGAAGCAATCAGCCCCAGCATTTT. Its translation: CASSSTGGVGSNQPQHF.

This clone was seen a few times. V is TRBV7-9 and J is TRBJ2-1, with D uncertain. CDR3 length equals 17 residues. From germline, CDR1 is SEHNR and CDR2 FQNEAQ (reference sequence). The ends were cut back, 0 bases at V and 3 bases at J, with 15 bases in the middle. CDR3 in DNA: TGTGCCAGCAGCTTAGCCCCACTGGCGGCGAGCTACAATGAGCAGTTCTTC. Its protein product is CASSLAPLAASYNEQFF.

The chain couples TRBV6-5 to TRBJ2-7; 15 nucleotides line up with TRBD2. The V and J ends lost 2 bases and 7 bases, in that order; junction bases with no gene match: 6. The CDR3 length is 16 residues. The germline V gene encodes CDR1 MNHEY and CDR2 SVGAGI. The CDR3 region is CASSYVGLAGGGEQYF. The DNA of the CDR3 is TGTGCCAGCAGTTACGTGGGACTAGCGGGGGGTGGAGAGCAGTACTTC.

The chain is built from TRBV19 and TRBJ2-1; 9 bases map to TRBD1. There are 15 residues in the CDR3. Germline lookup yields CDR1 LNHDA and CDR2 SQIVND (reference sequence). V dropped 3 bases and J dropped 0; count of bases not matched to a gene: 0. The CDR3 spells CASSMDRGSYNEQFF. The CDR3 bases are TGTGCCAGTAGTATGGACAGGGGCTCCTACAATGAGCAGTTCTTC.

About this clone: Other DNA variants within this sample encode the same CDR3. The chain has TRBV29-1 and TRBJ2-3, with TRBD2 matching 8 bases. J lost 0 bases, V lost 3 bases, and 5 bases had no gene match. This CDR3 contains 15 residues. The germline V gene has CDR1 SQVTM and CDR2 ANQGSEA. In nucleotides, the CDR3 is TGCAGCGTTGAGGTACTAGCGGTGAGCACAGATACGCAGTATTTT. Its protein is CSVEVLAVSTDTQYF.

This clone has more than one count but fewer than ten. The chain joins TRBV6-5 to TRBJ1-2, with a weak D call TRBD1 (6 bases). V lost 2 bases, J lost 7 bases, and 17 bases lay in between. Per germline, CDR1 MNHEY and CDR2 SVGAGI. CDR3 size: 15 residues. The CDR3 DNA follows: TGTGCCAGCAGTTACGCCGGGGGGGCGCGGGGTGGCTACACCTTC. Its translation is CASSYAGGARGGYTF.

The chain links TRBV5-4 to TRBJ2-7; 9 bases align to TRBD1. With 5 bases clipped from V and 6 bases from J, the junction kept 9 bases outside the gene matches. The CDR3 sequence is 14 residues long. Germline-derived CDR1 and CDR2 are SGHNT and YYREEE (reference sequence). CDR3: CASRRTGGGGEQYF. In nucleotides, the CDR3 is TGTGCCAGCAGGCGTACAGGGGGCGGAGGCGAGCAGTACTTC. Full variable domain (missing parts from reference TRBV5-4 and TRBJ2-7): ETGVTQSPTHLIKTRGQQVTLRCSSQSGHNTVSWYQQALGQGPQFIFQYYREEENGRGNFPPRFSGLQFPNYSSELNVNALELDDSALYLCASRRTGGGGEQYFGPGTRLTVT.

V gene TRBV4-1 combines with J gene TRBJ2-7; 8 nucleotides agree with TRBD2. Germline values: CDR1 MGHRA, CDR2 YSYEKL. The CDR3 totals 14 residues. V shed 1 base and J 4 bases; nucleotides not matched to a gene: 3. In nucleotides, the CDR3 is TGCGCCAGCAGCCAAGTGCGGGGGGAGTACGAGCAGTACTTC. Its translation is CASSQVRGEYEQYF.

The chain couples TRBV7-2 to TRBJ1-1, with a possible D match to TRBD1 (6 bases). Trimming pared 5 bases from V and 1 base from J, leaving 20 bases between. The germline V gene has CDR1 SGHTA and CDR2 FQGNSA. The CDR3 runs 17 residues. The CDR3 protein is CASSPGAKRGENTEAFF. Written as DNA, the CDR3 is TGTGCCAGCAGCCCAGGGGCAAAGCGAGGCGAGAACACTGAAGCTTTCTTT.

This sequence joins TRBV19 and TRBJ2-7; 8 bases align to TRBD1. The trim removed 3 bases at V and 3 bases at J, leaving 1 base unmatched. The CDR3 covers 13 residues. Germline V lookup: CDR1 LNHDA, CDR2 SQIVND (reference sequence). CDR3 residues: CASSIDRGYEQYF. For the CDR3, the DNA is TGTGCCAGTAGTATTGACAGGGGCTACGAGCAGTACTTC.

The CDR3 is CASSLTGTGNTEAFF. Here the CDR3 DNA reads TGCGCCAGCAGCTTAACCGGGACAGGGAACACTGAAGCTTTCTTT. This chain joins TRBV5-1 and TRBJ1-1, with 8 nucleotides matching TRBD1. V lost 2 bases, J lost 1 base, and 4 bases stayed unmatched. This CDR3 has 15 amino acids. Germline V CDR1 and CDR2: SGHRS, YFSETQ.

The V and J genes are TRBV9 and TRBJ1-4, with a weak D call TRBD1 (5 bases). Between the trimmed V and J ends, which lost 3 bases and 0 bases, there was a span of 9 bases. This CDR3 spans 15 amino acids. Germline assignment: CDR1 SGDLS and CDR2 YYNGEE. CDR3 DNA: TGTGCCAGCAGCGCAACGACAGCAACTAATGAAAAACTGTTTTTT. As protein: CASSATTATNEKLFF.

The rearrangement links TRBV7-6 to TRBJ2-3; 15 nucleotides match TRBD2. The J segment lost 2 bases and the V segment lost 4 bases, leaving 7 bases of the junction unmatched. The germline V gene has CDR1 SGHVS and CDR2 FNYEAQ. This CDR3 is built from 18 residues. CDR3 region: CASSSGLAGGENTDTQYF. DNA for the CDR3: TGTGCCAGCAGCTCCGGACTAGCGGGGGGGGAGAACACAGATACGCAGTATTTT. Supplemented by reference TRBV7-6 and TRBJ2-3, the full variable domain reads GAGVSQSPRYKVTKRGQDVALRCDPISGHVSLYWYRQALGQGPEFLTYFNYEAQQDKSGLPNDRFSAERPEGSISTLTIQRTEQRDSAMYRCASSSGLAGGENTDTQYFGPGTRLTVL.